This T cell receptor beta chain was recorded in a study of beta chain features in type 1 diabetes. Turning to the study itself: Age, gender and cell yields were similar between patients and healthy donors.

Every isolated RNA sample was fully reverse transcribed, so sequencing captured expressed TCRB transcripts. Data came from immunoSEQ multiplex PCR; TCRdb stores just in-frame clones and leaves some out. The table includes 35,000 to 45,000 clones, 64% detected once. The CDR3 has 15 amino acids. V dropped 0 bases and J dropped 3 bases, with 12 bases sitting between them. Germline lookup yields CDR1 SGHNT and CDR2 YYREEE (reference sequence). A word on this clone: The antigen is unknown.

Points from the study as a whole: Within each of all four CD4+ subsets, Type 1 diabetes patients had TCRB CDR3s that were moderately but significantly shorter.

Isolation of CD4+ naive, central memory, regulatory and stem cell-like memory cells was achieved by sorting via CD45RO/CCR7/CD25/CD127/CD95/CD27. Purity of each sorted population was above 95%. The rearrangement uses TRBV5-4 and TRBJ1-2; D unclear. The sequenced material came from Tregs from blood. This TCR derives from a woman in her 30s in good health. CDR3 residues: CASSLAGLGYYGYTF. The CDR3 DNA sequence: TGTGCCAGCAGCTTGGCGGGTCTGGGTTACTATGGCTACACCTTC.